The 10 T cell receptor beta chains below were found in one sample sequenced in a study of T cell changes during pregnancy in multiple sclerosis. Generated by immunoSEQ multiplex PCR, the TCRdb table keeps only in-frame clones and is missing some. The repertoire consists of approximately 69,000 clones, with more than 80% occurring once and the leading ten covering approximately 2.1%. Sequencing used peripheral blood, obtained in the second trimester of pregnancy. The receptor source for this set is a female donor in good health, enrolled as a control in a pregnancy study.

The chain recombines TRBV6-5 with TRBJ1-5, with a possible D match to TRBD1 (6 bases). CDR1 is MNHEY and CDR2 is SVGAGI in the germline V gene. The CDR3 is 14 amino acids. The V end lost 2 bases, the J end lost 7 bases, and 12 bases lay between the germline ends. The CDR3 region is CASSYNRVGQPQHF. The CDR3 bases are TGTGCCAGCAGTTACAACAGGGTAGGACAGCCCCAGCATTTT.

This chain connects TRBV27 to TRBJ1-2; TRBD1 is a possible D gene (6 bases). The CDR3 has 13 amino acids. V dropped 8 bases and J dropped 4 bases, with 14 bases sitting between them. The germline gives CDR1 MNHEY, CDR2 SMNVEV (reference sequence). CDR3 in amino acids: CASLDRRSYGYTF. CDR3 DNA: TGTGCCAGCCTGGACAGAAGAAGCTATGGCTACACCTTC.

This clone was counted a few times. V usage is TRBV7-9 and J usage is TRBJ2-2, with D uncertain. Trimming stripped 5 bases from V and 6 bases from J, with 7 bases between. The CDR3 is 12 residues long. Germline V CDR1 and CDR2: SEHNR, FQNEAQ (reference sequence). This CDR3 reads CASSQQAGELFF. The CDR3 bases are TGTGCCAGCAGCCAACAAGCCGGGGAGCTGTTTTTT.

This chain joins TRBV7-2 and TRBJ1-2; no clear D gene. Looked up from germline, CDR1 is SGHTA and CDR2 is FQGNSA. The CDR3 covers 15 residues. Trimming removed 1 base at V and 0 bases at J, with 9 bases between. CDR3 nucleotides: TGTGCCAGCAGCTTAGGAGGCGGAGCTAACTATGGCTACACCTTC. Residues: CASSLGGGANYGYTF. The full variable domain, with the rest looked up from reference TRBV7-2 and TRBJ1-2, is GAGVSQSPSNKVTEKGKDVELRCDPISGHTALYWYRQSLGQGLEFLIYFQGNSAPDKSGLPSDRFSAERTGGSVSTLTIQRTQQEDSAVYLCASSLGGGANYGYTFGSGTRLTVV.

The gene calls are TRBV4-3 and TRBJ2-5; D possibly corresponds to TRBD2 (6 bases). CDR3 length equals 15 residues. From germline, CDR1 is LGHNA and CDR2 YSLEER. V dropped 1 base and J dropped 1 base, with 10 bases sitting between them. Here the CDR3 DNA reads TGCGCCAGCAGCCAAGCCACTAGCCGCCAAGAGACCCAGTACTTC. Its translation is CASSQATSRQETQYF.

The chain carries TRBV5-1 and TRBJ2-1; TRBD2 agrees at 10 bases. The CDR3 runs to 18 residues. After removal of 7 bases from V and 4 bases from J, the junction contained 17 bases not matched to a gene. Per the germline V gene, CDR1 is SGHRS and CDR2 is YFSETQ. Here the CDR3 reads CASLGEAGGPLRYNEQFF. CDR3 sequence (DNA): TGCGCCAGCCTAGGAGAAGCGGGGGGGCCTTTACGGTACAATGAGCAGTTCTTC.

The rearrangement links TRBV7-9 to TRBJ1-5; tentatively, D is TRBD1 (5 bases). Germline CDR1 is SEHNR and CDR2 is FQNEAQ (reference sequence). CDR3 length: 17 residues. V dropped 5 bases and J dropped 8 bases, with 25 bases sitting between them. The CDR3 region is CASSLSNWGDTAEPQHF. In DNA form, the CDR3 reads TGTGCCAGCAGCCTCTCTAACTGGGGCGACACCGCGGAGCCCCAGCATTTT.

The genes are TRBV4-1 and TRBJ1-4, with 9 bases matching TRBD1. Unmatched junction bases numbered 5, after V lost 1 base and J lost 8 bases. Germline CDR1 reads MGHRA; CDR2 reads YSYEKL. The CDR3 spans 15 residues. CDR3 sequence: CASSQVGTGMEKLFF. Here the CDR3 DNA reads TGCGCCAGCAGCCAAGTAGGGACAGGGATGGAAAAACTGTTTTTT.

The chain has TRBV5-6 and TRBJ1-6; possible D gene TRBD1, 5 bases. In germline, CDR1 is SGHDT, CDR2 YYEEEE. The CDR3 loop spans 15 amino acids. V shed 1 base and J shed 5 bases, with 10 bases lying between them. The CDR3 spells CASSLFQGNNSPLHF. CDR3 sequence (DNA): TGTGCCAGCAGCTTGTTTCAGGGTAATAATTCACCCCTCCACTTT. The full variable domain, with the rest looked up from reference TRBV5-6 and TRBJ1-6, is DAGVTQSPTHLIKTRGQQVTLRCSPKSGHDTVSWYQQALGQGPQFIFQYYEEEERQRGNFPDRFSGHQFPNYSSELNVNALLLGDSALYLCASSLFQGNNSPLHFGNGTRLTVT.

J is TRBJ2-3 and V is TRBV7-3; 9 positions agree with TRBD2. The germline CDR1 and CDR2 sequences are SGHTA and FQGTGA. V was pared by 0 bases and J by 6 bases, with 7 bases of the junction left unmatched. CDR3 size: 16 residues. The CDR3 loop is CASSLTGGGGADTQYF. In DNA, the CDR3 is TGTGCCAGCAGCTTAACGGGCGGCGGGGGGGCTGATACGCAGTATTTT.